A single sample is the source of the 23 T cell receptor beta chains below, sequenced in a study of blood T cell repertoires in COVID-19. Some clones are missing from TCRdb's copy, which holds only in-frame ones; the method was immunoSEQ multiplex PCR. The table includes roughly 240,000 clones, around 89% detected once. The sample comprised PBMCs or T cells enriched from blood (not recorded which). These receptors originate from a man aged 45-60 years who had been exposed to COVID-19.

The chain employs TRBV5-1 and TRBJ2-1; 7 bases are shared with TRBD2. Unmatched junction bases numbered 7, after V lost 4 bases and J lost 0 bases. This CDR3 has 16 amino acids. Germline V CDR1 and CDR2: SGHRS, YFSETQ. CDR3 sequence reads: CASSQNSGFSYNEQFF. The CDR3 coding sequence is TGCGCCAGCAGCCAAAATAGCGGGTTCTCCTACAATGAGCAGTTCTTC.

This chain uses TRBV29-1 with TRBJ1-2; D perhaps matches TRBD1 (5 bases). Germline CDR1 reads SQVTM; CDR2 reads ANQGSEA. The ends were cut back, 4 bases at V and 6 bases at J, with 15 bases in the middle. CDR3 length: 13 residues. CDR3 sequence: CSVGDSPADGYTF. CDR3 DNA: TGCAGCGTTGGGGACTCCCCTGCCGATGGCTACACCTTC.

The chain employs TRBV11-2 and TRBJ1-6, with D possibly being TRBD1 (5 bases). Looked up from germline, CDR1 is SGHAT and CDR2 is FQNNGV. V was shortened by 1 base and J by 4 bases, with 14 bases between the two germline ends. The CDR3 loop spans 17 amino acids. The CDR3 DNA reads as TGTGCCAGCAGCTTAGTATCGCAGGGATATTATAATTCACCCCTCCACTTT. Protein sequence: CASSLVSQGYYNSPLHF.

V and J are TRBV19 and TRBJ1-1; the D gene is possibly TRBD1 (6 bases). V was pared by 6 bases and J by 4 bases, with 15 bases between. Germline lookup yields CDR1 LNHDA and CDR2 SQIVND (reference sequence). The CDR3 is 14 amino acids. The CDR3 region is CASRRGQGSTEAFF. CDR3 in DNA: TGTGCCAGTAGGCGAGGCCAGGGGAGCACTGAAGCTTTCTTT. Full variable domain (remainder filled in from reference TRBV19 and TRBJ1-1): DGGITQSPKYLFRKEGQNVTLSCEQNLNHDAMYWYRQDPGQGLRLIYYSQIVNDFQKGDIAEGYSVSREKKESFPLTVTSAQKNPTAFYLCASRRGQGSTEAFFGQGTRLTVV.

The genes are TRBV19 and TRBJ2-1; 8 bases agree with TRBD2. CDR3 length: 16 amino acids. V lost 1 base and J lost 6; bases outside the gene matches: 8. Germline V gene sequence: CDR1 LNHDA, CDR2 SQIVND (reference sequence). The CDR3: CASSIVASGRTNEQFF. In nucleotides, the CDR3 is TGTGCCAGTAGTATAGTTGCTAGCGGGCGTACCAATGAGCAGTTCTTC.

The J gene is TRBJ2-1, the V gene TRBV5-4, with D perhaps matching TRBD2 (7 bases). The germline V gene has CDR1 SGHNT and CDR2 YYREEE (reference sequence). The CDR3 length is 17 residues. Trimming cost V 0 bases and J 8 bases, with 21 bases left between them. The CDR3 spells CASSLVAGARTYHEQFF. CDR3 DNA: TGTGCCAGCAGCTTGGTGGCGGGGGCGCGGACTTACCATGAGCAGTTCTTC.

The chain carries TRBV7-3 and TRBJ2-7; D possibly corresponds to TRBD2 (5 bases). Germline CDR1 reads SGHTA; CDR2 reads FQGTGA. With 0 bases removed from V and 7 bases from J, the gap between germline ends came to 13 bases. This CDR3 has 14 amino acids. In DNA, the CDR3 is TGTGCCAGCAGCTTAACAACGGACTCTCCGGAGCAGTACTTC. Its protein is CASSLTTDSPEQYF.

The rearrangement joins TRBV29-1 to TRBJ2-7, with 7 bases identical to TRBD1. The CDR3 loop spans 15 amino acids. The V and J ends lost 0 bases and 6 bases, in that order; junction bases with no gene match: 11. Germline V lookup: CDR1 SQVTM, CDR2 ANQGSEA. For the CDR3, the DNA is TGCAGCGTTGAAGATACTACAGGGGTGCGTGTCGAGCAGTACTTC. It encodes CSVEDTTGVRVEQYF.

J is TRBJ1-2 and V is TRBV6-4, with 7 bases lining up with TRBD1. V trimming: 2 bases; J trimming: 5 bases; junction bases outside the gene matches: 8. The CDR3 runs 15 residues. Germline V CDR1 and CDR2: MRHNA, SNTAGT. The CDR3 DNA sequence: TGTGCCAGCAGTGACACAGACCGGGACAGATATGGCTACACCTTC. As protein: CASSDTDRDRYGYTF.

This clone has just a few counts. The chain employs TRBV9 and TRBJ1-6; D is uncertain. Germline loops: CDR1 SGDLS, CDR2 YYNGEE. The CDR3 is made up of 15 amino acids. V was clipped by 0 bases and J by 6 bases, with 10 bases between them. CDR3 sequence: CASSVGGDINSPLHF. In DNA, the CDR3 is TGTGCCAGCAGCGTAGGTGGAGATATTAATTCACCCCTCCACTTT. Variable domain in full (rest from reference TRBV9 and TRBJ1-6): DSGVTQTPKHLITATGQRVTLRCSPRSGDLSVYWYQQSLDQGLQFLIQYYNGEERAKGNILERFSAQQFPDLHSELNLSSLELGDSALYFCASSVGGDINSPLHFGNGTRLTVT.

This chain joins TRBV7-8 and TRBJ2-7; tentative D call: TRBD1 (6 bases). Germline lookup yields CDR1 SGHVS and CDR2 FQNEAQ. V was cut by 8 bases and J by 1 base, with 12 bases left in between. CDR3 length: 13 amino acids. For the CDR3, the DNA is TGTGCCAGCGCAAAACAGGGATCCTACGAGCAGTACGTC. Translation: CASAKQGSYEQYV.

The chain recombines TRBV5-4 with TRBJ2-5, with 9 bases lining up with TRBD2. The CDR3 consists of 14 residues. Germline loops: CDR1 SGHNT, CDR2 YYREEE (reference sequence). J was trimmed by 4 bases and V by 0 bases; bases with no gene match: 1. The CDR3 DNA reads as TGTGCCAGCAGCTTGGGTAGCGGGGGAGAGACCCAGTACTTC. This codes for CASSLGSGGETQYF.

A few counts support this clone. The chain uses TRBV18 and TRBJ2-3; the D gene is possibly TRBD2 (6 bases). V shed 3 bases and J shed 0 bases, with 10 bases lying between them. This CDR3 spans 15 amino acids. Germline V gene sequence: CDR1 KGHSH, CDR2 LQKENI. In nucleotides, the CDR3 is TGTGCCAGCTCACCTCCCGGACTAAGCACAGATACGCAGTATTTT. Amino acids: CASSPPGLSTDTQYF. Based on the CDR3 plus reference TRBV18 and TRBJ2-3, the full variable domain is NAGVMQNPRHLVRRRGQEARLRCSPMKGHSHVYWYRQLPEEGLKFMVYLQKENIIDESGMPKERFSAEFPKEGPSILRIQQVVRGDSAAYFCASSPPGLSTDTQYFGPGTRLTVL.

CDR3 region: CASSFQGIGGELFF. As DNA, the CDR3 is TGTGCCAGCAGTTTTCAGGGGATCGGCGGGGAGCTGTTTTTT. This chain joins TRBV6-4 and TRBJ2-2, with D tentatively TRBD1 (6 bases). The germline gives CDR1 MRHNA, CDR2 SNTAGT. CDR3 length equals 14 residues. Trimming cost V 5 bases and J 7 bases, with 14 bases left between them.

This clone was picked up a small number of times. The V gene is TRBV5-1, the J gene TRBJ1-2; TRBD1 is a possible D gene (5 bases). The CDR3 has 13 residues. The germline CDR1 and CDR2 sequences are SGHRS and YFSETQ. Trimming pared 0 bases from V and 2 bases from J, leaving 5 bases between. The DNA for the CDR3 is TGCGCCAGCAGCTTGGACAGGAACTATGGCTACACCTTC. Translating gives CASSLDRNYGYTF.

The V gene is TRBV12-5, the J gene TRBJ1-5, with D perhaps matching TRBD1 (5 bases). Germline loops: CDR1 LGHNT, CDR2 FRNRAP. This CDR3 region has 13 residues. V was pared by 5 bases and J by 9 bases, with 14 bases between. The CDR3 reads CASGLGGGRPQHF. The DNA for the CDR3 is TGTGCTAGTGGTCTGGGGGGGGGAAGGCCCCAGCATTTT.

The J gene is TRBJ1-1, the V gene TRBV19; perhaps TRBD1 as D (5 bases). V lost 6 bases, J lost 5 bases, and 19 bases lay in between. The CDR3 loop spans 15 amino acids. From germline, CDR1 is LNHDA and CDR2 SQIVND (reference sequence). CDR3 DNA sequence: TGTGCCAGTAGCCCACAACTGGGGCCTGGGACTGAAGCTTTCTTT. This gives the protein CASSPQLGPGTEAFF.

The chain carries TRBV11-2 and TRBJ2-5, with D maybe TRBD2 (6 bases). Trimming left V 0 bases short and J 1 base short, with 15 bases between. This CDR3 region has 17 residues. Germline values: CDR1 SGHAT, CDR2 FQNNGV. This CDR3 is CASSLEFASAIQETQYF. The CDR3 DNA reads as TGTGCCAGCAGCTTAGAATTTGCTAGCGCGATCCAAGAGACCCAGTACTTC.

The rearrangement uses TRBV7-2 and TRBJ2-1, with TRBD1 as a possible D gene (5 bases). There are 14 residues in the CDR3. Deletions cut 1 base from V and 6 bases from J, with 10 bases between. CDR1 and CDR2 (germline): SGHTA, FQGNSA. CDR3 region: CASSLGLGANEQFF. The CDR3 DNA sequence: TGTGCCAGCAGCTTAGGTTTAGGGGCCAATGAGCAGTTCTTC. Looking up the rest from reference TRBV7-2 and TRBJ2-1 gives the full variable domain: GAGVSQSPSNKVTEKGKDVELRCDPISGHTALYWYRQSLGQGLEFLIYFQGNSAPDKSGLPSDRFSAERTGGSVSTLTIQRTQQEDSAVYLCASSLGLGANEQFFGPGTRLTVL.

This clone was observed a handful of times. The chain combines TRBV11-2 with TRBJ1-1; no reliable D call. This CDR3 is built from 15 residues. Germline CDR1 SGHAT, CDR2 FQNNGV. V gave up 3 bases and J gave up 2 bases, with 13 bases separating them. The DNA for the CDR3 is TGTGCCAGCAGCTTTTTTAGTACTTTAAACACTGAAGCTTTCTTT. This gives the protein CASSFFSTLNTEAFF.

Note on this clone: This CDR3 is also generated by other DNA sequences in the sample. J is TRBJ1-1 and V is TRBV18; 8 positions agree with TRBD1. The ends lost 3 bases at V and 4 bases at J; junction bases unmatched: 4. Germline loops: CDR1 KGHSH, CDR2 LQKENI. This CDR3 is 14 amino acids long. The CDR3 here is CASSPQGAGTEAFF. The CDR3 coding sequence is TGTGCCAGCTCACCTCAGGGGGCGGGCACTGAAGCTTTCTTT.

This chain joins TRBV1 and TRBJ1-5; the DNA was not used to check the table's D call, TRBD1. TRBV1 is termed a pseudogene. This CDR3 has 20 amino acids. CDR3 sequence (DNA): TGCACCAGCAGCCAACTATATTTAGACACCCCAGAACATAGCAATCAGCCCCAGCATTTT. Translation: CTSSQLYLDTPEHSNQPQHF.

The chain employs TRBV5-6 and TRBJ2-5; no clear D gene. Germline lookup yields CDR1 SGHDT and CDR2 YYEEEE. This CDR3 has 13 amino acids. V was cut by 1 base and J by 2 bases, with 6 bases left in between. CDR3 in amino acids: CASSLFSQETQYF. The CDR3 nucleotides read TGTGCCAGCAGCTTGTTCAGTCAAGAGACCCAGTACTTC.